What follows describes a single TCR beta chain. The specificity of this receptor is unknown. Per-base qualities were not stored, and no clone one base away is much larger. Trimming takes 5 bases from V and 5 bases from J, and the germline ends sit 7 bases apart. The CDR3 goes from the cysteine to the phenylalanine over 12 residues. Here the CDR3 DNA is all that survives: 36 bases in frame from base 1. CDR1 and CDR2 were assigned from the germline V gene (reference sequence) as LNHDA and SQIVND. The data were obtained in a study of human T cells and chemical hapten exposure (dated by TCRdb to the early 2020s). Some background on the complete study: Libraries were combined into a pool for sequencing, and differences in TCR yield between samples came mainly from small differences in library volumes within the pool. Peripheral blood TCR repertoire changes were tracked in vivo in alopecia patients during primary and secondary sensitization to the hapten diphenylcyclopropenone (DPC). Both TCR alpha and TCR beta chains were sequenced from each blood RNA sample. Here is what the overall study found, with its caveats: DPC sensitization did not change how many TCRs were above 1 in 1000 frequency, and no evidence was found of alterations in global repertoire structure. Repeated subsampling changed both the strength of the expansion versus patch-test correlation and the threshold at which that correlation became significant.

Explained via the paper, the time point label denotes: healthy volunteer bleed at 6 weeks. Total RNA was extracted from unfractionated whole blood that had been collected in Tempus Blood RNA tubes. Four or five healthy volunteers served as TCR sequencing controls and were bled at day 0, 2 weeks and 6 weeks. The library was prepared using RACE. Instrument on record: NextSeq 500. During library preparation, unique molecular identifiers were attached to individual cDNA molecules so that TCRs could be counted in a quantitative, reproducible way. Per the authors' processing: Samples had a median of roughly 100,000 TCRs, with a range from roughly 20,000 to 690,600. The Decombinator software suite was used to annotate V, J and CDR3 in the TCR reads. For the PS versus PT1 abundance plots, all samples were subsampled to the same number of TCRs (28,000). Expanded TCRs were defined as absent before sensitization and observed at least eight times at the 2-week time point. Starting from the raw public reads, TCRdb applied fastp trimming at Q25, assembled clones with MiXCR and retained in-frame beta chains. Each CDR3 protein gets just one entry, which takes the most common genes and DNA from the rows behind it. Here the V and J calls rest on TCRdb's processing, not on the authors' analysis. This sample holds more than 75,000 distinct CDR3 sequences; 8.6% were observed only once. The top ten clones comprise about 1.4% of the sample.

The sequence was obtained from a male donor in good health. Some clones in this sample may be carry-over from other donors' samples. Input material: whole blood. The V and J segments used are TRBV19 and TRBJ1-5; there is no confident call for the D gene. The bases read TGTGCCAGTAGTTATTTGGATCAGCCCCAGCATTTT. Its protein product is CASSYLDQPQHF.